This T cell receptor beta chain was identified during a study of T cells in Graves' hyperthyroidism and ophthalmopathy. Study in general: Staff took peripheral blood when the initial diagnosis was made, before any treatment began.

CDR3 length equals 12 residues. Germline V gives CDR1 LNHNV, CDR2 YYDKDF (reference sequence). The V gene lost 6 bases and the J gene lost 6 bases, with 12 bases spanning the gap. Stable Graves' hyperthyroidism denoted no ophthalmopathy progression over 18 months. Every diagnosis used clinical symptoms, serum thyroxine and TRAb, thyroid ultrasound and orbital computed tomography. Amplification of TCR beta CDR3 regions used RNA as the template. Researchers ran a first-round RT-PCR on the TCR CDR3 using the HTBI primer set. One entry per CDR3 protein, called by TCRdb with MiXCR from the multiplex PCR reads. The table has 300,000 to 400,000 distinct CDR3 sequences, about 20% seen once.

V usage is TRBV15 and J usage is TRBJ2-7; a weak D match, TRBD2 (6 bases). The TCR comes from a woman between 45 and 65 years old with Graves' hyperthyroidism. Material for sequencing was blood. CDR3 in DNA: TGTGCCACCAGTACCACGGGAGTCGAGCAGTACTTC. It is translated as CATSTTGVEQYF.